This T cell receptor (beta chain) was profiled in a study of blood T cells in healthy people across ages. Next came a second PCR, run for about 6 to 11 cycles, which used a sample-barcoded 5' primer along with a J-beta primer mix. TCRdb re-called the 5' RACE reads through MiXCR, storing one row per CDR3 protein. The sample consists of around 1,600,000 distinct CDR3 sequences, around 40% of them appearing once. In germline, CDR1 is SGHAT, CDR2 FQNNGV. The CDR3 has 17 residues. As to this clonotype: At one boundary the junction diverges from the germline segment, which might be a read error.

The origin of this receptor is a woman between 18 and 30 years old in good health. V and J are TRBV11-2 and TRBJ2-6; the D gene is possibly TRBD1 (6 bases). The sample comprised blood. The CDR3 nucleotides read TGTGCCGGCAGCCCGTGGGACAATCTCTCTGGGGCCAACGTCCTGACTTTC. This sequence encodes CAGSPWDNLSGANVLTF.